This entry features one T cell receptor (beta chain) sequence. Its antigen has not been determined. Per-nucleotide qualities are absent, and no much larger clonotype sits a single base away. The germline V gene (reference sequence) gives CDR1 as MNHEY and CDR2 as SMNVEV. The junction shows trimming of 7 bases on V and 3 bases on J, and the gene matches do not reach 4 bases of it. The cysteine opens and the phenylalanine closes a CDR3 of 15 amino acids. Just CDR3 DNA is preserved here, 45 bases in frame from base 1. Genomic DNA was isolated from the sorted cells so that the TCRbeta CDR3 region could be sequenced. TCRbeta CDR3 regions were sequenced using the immunoSEQ Assay. Drawn from immuneACCESS, this table holds only the in-frame rearrangements with V and J called that TCRdb kept. Clones are partly lost; checked studies trace under half to an unresolved V gene and leave the rest unexplained. In this sample the table shows around 62,000 clones, roughly 84% of which occur a single time. Of the sample, almost 4.5% falls within the top ten clones.

This entry comes from a study of OX40 agonist ivuxolimab in advanced cancers. Regarding the study in general: The costimulatory receptor OX40 (CD134) was targeted by ivuxolimab, a fully human IgG2 agonistic monoclonal antibody. The dose-escalation cohort was roughly 80% male with a mean age of approximately 60 years, ranging from roughly 20 to 80. Intravenous ivuxolimab was administered to patients every 2 weeks at six dose levels: 0.01, 0.1, 0.3, 1.5, 3 and 10 mg/kg. Partial responses were achieved by three dose-escalation patients, of whom one had hepatocellular carcinoma and two had cutaneous melanoma. Prior anti-PD-1, anti-PD-L1 or anti-CTLA-4 therapy was permitted, and 30% to 45% of dose-escalation patients had received checkpoint inhibitors. Of the roughly 52 dose-escalation patients, hepatocellular carcinoma was present in approximately 20, melanoma in roughly 15, renal cell carcinoma in 9 and head and neck cancer in 9. The monotherapy dose-escalation portion (N of about 49 patients) of the phase I ivuxolimab trial is reported in the paper. The point of sequencing TCRbeta in the periphery was to test whether ivuxolimab changed TCR sequence diversity and drove clonal T-cell expansion. Broader findings and caveats from the paper: Antigen specificity was not determined for the clonally expanded peripheral T cells. In the 0.1-3.0 mg/kg groups, partial responders had among the lowest normalized peripheral clonal expansion, particularly in CD8+ T cells. After ivuxolimab, expanded clones were on average more numerous among CD8+ T cells than among CD4+ T cells. Low levels of normalized T-cell clonal expansion were also seen in some patients who did not respond. At doses of 0.1 to 3.0 mg/kg, clonal expansion of both CD4+ and CD8+ blood T cells was observed from baseline to week 6.

Patients with a history of autoimmune disease or receiving systemic immunosuppression were excluded from the trial. Peripheral blood for TCR sequencing was collected from all dose cohorts at baseline, on cycle 4 day 1, and on cycle 7 day 1. The samples were drawn from a first-in-human, open-label, multicenter phase I dose-escalation trial of ivuxolimab. The trial enrolled adults with locally advanced or metastatic head and neck squamous cell, hepatocellular, melanoma or renal cell carcinoma. Before TCR sequencing, CD4+ T cells and CD8+ T cells were sorted from peripheral blood as separate populations.

The chain joins TRBV27 to TRBJ2-3; 13 bases in the junction line up with TRBD2. The specimen was CD4+ or CD8+ T cells sorted from blood, collected in a trial of the OX40 agonist ivuxolimab. The sequence was collected from an adult with an advanced solid tumor such as melanoma, head and neck, liver or kidney cancer. The sequenced DNA: TGTGCCAGCAAGGGGACTAGCGGGGCAACAGATACGCAGTATTTT. Its protein product is CASKGTSGATDTQYF.